The clone carrying this TCR beta chain was seen a single time. The sample comes from a study of blood T cell repertoires in COVID-19. Here immunoSEQ multiplex PCR was the method, and the copy in TCRdb shows in-frame clones only, minus some. Here the sample spans around 300,000 clones, 85% being singletons. Living in 24 US areas, the participants were between roughly 18 and 89 years of age. The sample consisted of PBMCs or T cells enriched from blood (not recorded which). The receptor comes from a woman between 50 and 59 years old who had recovered from COVID-19.

The CDR3 nucleotides are TGTGCCTGGGGCGGACAGAGCTACAATGAGCAGTTCTTC. Amino acids: CAWGGQSYNEQFF. V and J are TRBV30 and TRBJ2-1, with D maybe TRBD1 (6 bases). Trimming cost V 5 bases and J 3 bases, with 11 bases left between them. CDR3 length: 13 amino acids. CDR1 is GTSNPN and CDR2 is SVGIG in the germline V gene (reference sequence).